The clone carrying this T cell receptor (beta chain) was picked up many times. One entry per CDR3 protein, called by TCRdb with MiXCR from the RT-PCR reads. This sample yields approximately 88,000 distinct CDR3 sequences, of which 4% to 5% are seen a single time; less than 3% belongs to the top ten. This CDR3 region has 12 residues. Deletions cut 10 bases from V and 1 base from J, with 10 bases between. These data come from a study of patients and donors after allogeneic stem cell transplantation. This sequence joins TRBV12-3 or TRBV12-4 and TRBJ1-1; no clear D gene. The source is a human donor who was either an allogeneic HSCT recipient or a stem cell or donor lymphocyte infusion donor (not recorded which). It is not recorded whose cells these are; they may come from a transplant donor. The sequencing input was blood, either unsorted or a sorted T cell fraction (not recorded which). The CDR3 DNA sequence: TGTGCCACCAGACTGTCGAACACTGAAGCTTTCTTT. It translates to CATRLSNTEAFF.